The T cell receptor beta chain under discussion was sequenced for a study of T cells in Graves' hyperthyroidism and ophthalmopathy. Study-level findings and limits: Ophthalmopathy stood apart from stable hyperthyroidism in a 13 V-J model. For ophthalmopathy, model prediction preceded onset by a median 6.5 months.

The investigators amplified TCR beta CDR3 regions from RNA transcripts. Using the HTBI primer set, a first-round RT-PCR was run on the TCR CDR3. TCRdb used MiXCR to reprocess the multiplex PCR reads, holding one entry per CDR3 protein. The data hold around 690,000 distinct CDR3 sequences, with 17% observed a single time. The CDR3 covers 13 residues. Germline CDR1 is ENHRY and CDR2 is SYGVKD. The trim removed 4 bases at V and 9 bases at J, leaving 6 bases unmatched. The PBMCs had their origin in roughly 10 ml of fresh peripheral blood. In its sample, this clonotype was seen a few times. As yet, its antigen is unknown.

This TCR was sampled from a man aged 50 to 59 with Graves' hyperthyroidism. This chain links TRBV10-3 with TRBJ2-1; 7 positions agree with TRBD1. Material for sequencing was blood. The CDR3 nucleotides read TGTGCCATCAGTGGGACAGGCGGCAGTGAGCAGTTCTTC. Translating it yields CAISGTGGSEQFF.